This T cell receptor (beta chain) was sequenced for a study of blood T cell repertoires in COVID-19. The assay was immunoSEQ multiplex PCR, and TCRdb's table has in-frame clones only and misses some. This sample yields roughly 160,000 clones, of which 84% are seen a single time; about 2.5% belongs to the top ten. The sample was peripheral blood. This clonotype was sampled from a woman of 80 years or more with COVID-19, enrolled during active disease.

CDR3 bases: TGTGCCAGCAAAAGGGCAACTACGGACAGGAATGGCTACACCTTC. As protein: CASKRATTDRNGYTF. The rearrangement uses TRBV6-5 and TRBJ1-2, with 7 bases matching TRBD1. This CDR3 has 15 residues. J was trimmed by 6 bases and V by 7 bases; bases with no gene match: 14. The V gene's germline CDR1 is MNHEY and CDR2 SVGAGI.